Detailed here is one T cell receptor beta chain. This clone has more than one count but fewer than ten. Its antigen is not yet known. Per-base qualities were not stored, and no clone one base away is much larger. These data are taken from a study of T cell responses to AZD1222 COVID-19 vaccine (dated by TCRdb to 2020 to 2022). Broadly, across the study: AZD1222 recipients given second doses at about 4 weeks or at about 12 weeks were pooled, since spike-specific TCR depth and breadth were not found to differ between the two schedules. TCR sequencing was performed for about 250 trial participants, of whom around 200 were given two doses of AZD1222 and around 25 were given two doses of MenACWY control vaccine. Trial participants were enrolled by age into subgroups of 18-55, 56-69 and 70-plus years, and around 150, 29 and 61 TCR-sequenced participants, respectively, were included in these subgroups. Results the study describes overall, beyond this receptor: Reportedly, almost half of the unique spike-specific TCRs recognized epitopes lying outside the regions that are mutated in the B.1.351 and B.1.1.7 variants. The 56-69-year group was small, and its depth increase did not reach significance, likely because of low power. Conclusions about previously exposed vaccinees are limited because only five to seven AZD1222 recipients were SARS-CoV-2 seropositive at baseline. A significant rise in spike-specific TCR breadth and depth was observed after two AZD1222 doses relative to day 0 and relative to MenACWY recipients. Because no samples from the day 14 peak response were available, repertoires could be characterized only after the peak T cell response. CD4 TCRs associated with the vaccine covered the entire spike protein, and the dominant responses were in regions 160-218 and 743-854. Participants were mostly white British, with more females than males. The authors suggested clonal diversity may have been underestimated.

The time point label corresponds to: baseline before first vaccination. Vaccinee samples came from UK trials COV001 and COV002, including a single-blind randomized controlled phase 2/3 trial of AZD1222 (ChAdOx1 nCoV-19) in healthy adults. Trial participant PBMC samples were collected at day 0 and day 28 after the second dose for TCRbeta chain sequencing. The CDR3 regions of human TCRbeta chains were analyzed by immunosequencing. The source study handled its data this way. Repertoire TCRs were matched against a reference library of SARS-CoV-2-specific TCRs generated with the MIRA antigen-specificity platform. Breadth was defined as the fraction of unique TCRs that were SARS-CoV-2-associated. Depth was defined as the fraction of total T cells that were SARS-CoV-2-associated. Each spike-specific TCR was assigned to its reactive spike region and to a CD4 or CD8 class using the MIRA data. Log10-transformed breadth and depth values were compared by one-way ANOVA with Sidak's multiple comparisons tests. This immuneACCESS table, as held by TCRdb, lists in-frame sequences with V and J called but not all clones. Of the missing ones, under half trace to an unresolved V gene in checked studies; the others have no known cause. D and trimming come from the DNA, and the V and J calls and clone size come from that table. Recorded for this sample are fewer than 150,000 clones; approximately 93% of them occurred a single time. The biggest ten clones account for approximately 3.1% of the sample.

The starting material was peripheral blood, obtained on day 0 of AZD1222 vaccination. The sequence came from an adult in good health.

The nucleotide sequence reads as follows: TGTGCCAGCAGTTTGGTACAGGGGAGCGGCACCGGGGAGCTGTTTTTT. The encoded protein is CASSLVQGSGTGELFF. The rearrangement joined TRBV28 to TRBJ2-2, and 7 junctional nucleotides match TRBD1. CDR1 and CDR2 are read off the germline V gene as MDHEN and SYDVKM. Trimming takes 3 bases off V and 4 bases off J; junction bases not matched to a gene: 8. The CDR3 runs 16 residues from the cysteine to the phenylalanine. Just the 48-base CDR3 DNA is kept, in frame starting at base 1. The CDR3 plus the reference TRBV28 and TRBJ2-2 genes for the other parts give the full variable domain: DVKVTQSSRYLVKRTGEKVFLECVQDMDHENMFWYRQDPGLGLRLIYFSYDVKMKEKGDIPEGYSVSREKKERFSLILESASTNQTSMYLCASSLVQGSGTGELFFGEGSRLTVL.